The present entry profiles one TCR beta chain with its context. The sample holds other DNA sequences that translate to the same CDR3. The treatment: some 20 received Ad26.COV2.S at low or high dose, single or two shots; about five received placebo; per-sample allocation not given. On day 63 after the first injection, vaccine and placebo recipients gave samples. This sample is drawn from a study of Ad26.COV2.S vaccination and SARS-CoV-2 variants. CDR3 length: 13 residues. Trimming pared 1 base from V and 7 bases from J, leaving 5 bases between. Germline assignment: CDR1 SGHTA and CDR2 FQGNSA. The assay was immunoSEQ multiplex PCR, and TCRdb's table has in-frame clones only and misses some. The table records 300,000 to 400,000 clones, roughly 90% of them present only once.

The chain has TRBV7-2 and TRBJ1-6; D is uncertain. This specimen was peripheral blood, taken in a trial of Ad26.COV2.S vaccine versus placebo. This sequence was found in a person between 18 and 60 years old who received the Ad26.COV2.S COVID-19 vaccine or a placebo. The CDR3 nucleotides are TGTGCCAGCAGCTTAGGGGCGAATTCACCCCTCCACTTT. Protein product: CASSLGANSPLHF.